This T cell receptor beta chain was obtained from a study of regulatory dendritic cells for organ transplantation. FACS sorted CD4+ or CD8+ T cells into CD45RA+ naive and CD45RO+ memory. Of note for this clone: As yet, its antigen is unknown.

Findings and limits, study-wide: Memory T cells were less diverse than naive, with memory CD8+ most oligoclonal.

TCRdb's copy holds only in-frame clones and misses some; the assay was immunoSEQ multiplex PCR. The sample holds roughly 30,000 clones, under 90% seen once. Germline CDR1 and CDR2: SEHNR and FQNEAQ (reference sequence). The CDR3 sequence is 15 residues long. The V gene lost 4 bases and the J gene lost 0 bases, with 10 bases spanning the gap. This chain connects TRBV7-9 to TRBJ1-3; the D gene is possibly TRBD1 (5 bases). This receptor was obtained from a human donor in good health. The sample consisted of naive CD8+ T cells from blood. Documented subset: CD45RA+ naive T cells. The CDR3 nucleotides are TGTGCCAGCAGCTCCTCGGACACCTCTGGAAACACCATATATTTT. It codes for CASSSSDTSGNTIYF.